The 21 T cell receptor beta chains below come from one sample, sequenced in a study of PD-L1 blockade in urothelial cancer. Time point reported: pretreatment peripheral blood. Measured with immunoSEQ multiplex PCR; TCRdb has only the in-frame clones, and not every one. The table has roughly 47,000 clones, 75% to 85% seen once; the top ten hold about 10%. Sequencing was performed on PBMCs, taken around atezolizumab (anti-PD-L1) treatment. Receptors were obtained from a man between 70 and 80 years old with urothelial cancer.

The chain is built from TRBV5-1 and TRBJ2-1, with TRBD2 identical over 12 bases. The V segment lost 4 bases and the J segment 7 bases; nucleotides outside the gene matches: 9. The CDR3 has 16 amino acids. Germline V lookup: CDR1 SGHRS, CDR2 YFSETQ. The CDR3, as DNA: TGCGCCAGCAGCGCCCGACTAGCGGGAGTTGGGAATGAGCAGTTCTTC. As protein: CASSARLAGVGNEQFF.

The rearrangement uses TRBV6-6 and TRBJ1-5; no clear D. V shed 7 bases and J shed 0 bases, with 4 bases lying between them. CDR1 and CDR2 (germline): MNHNY, SVGAGI (reference sequence). The CDR3 covers 12 residues. The CDR3 DNA reads TGTGCCAGCACCGTTAGCAATCAGCCCCAGCATTTT. Amino acid sequence: CASTVSNQPQHF.

The chain uses TRBV7-3 and TRBJ2-5; TRBD1 might be the D (6 bases). V was shortened by 8 bases and J by 4 bases, with 14 bases between the two germline ends. The germline gives CDR1 SGHTA, CDR2 FQGTGA. The CDR3 runs to 13 residues. The CDR3 loop reads CASGQGSGETQYF. CDR3 nucleotide sequence: TGTGCCAGCGGCCAGGGGAGCGGAGAGACCCAGTACTTC.

This chain links TRBV20-1 with TRBJ1-2; TRBD1 aligns across 7 bases. Germline V gene lookup returns CDR1 DFQATT and CDR2 SNEGSKA (reference sequence). The CDR3 is made up of 11 amino acids. J gave up 3 bases and V 5 bases, and 0 bases lay outside the gene matches. This chain's CDR3 is CSAGTDYGYTF. The DNA for the CDR3 is TGCAGTGCTGGGACAGACTATGGCTACACCTTC.

This clone was counted once. DNA of the CDR3: TGTGCCAGCAGCCAGGGACTAGCGGAGACCTACGAGCAGTACTTC. This encodes CASSQGLAETYEQYF. The chain couples TRBV6-5 to TRBJ2-5; 11 bases match TRBD2. The DNA end is more similar to TRBJ2-7, so the J call may be wrong. Germline-derived CDR1 and CDR2 are MNHEY and SVGAGI. This CDR3 region has 15 residues.

This chain uses TRBV15 with TRBJ2-3, with D possibly TRBD1 on 5 matching bases. Trimming pared 3 bases from V and 4 bases from J, leaving 11 bases between. The CDR3 runs 14 residues. Germline-derived CDR1 and CDR2 are LNHNV and YYDKDF (reference sequence). Written as DNA, the CDR3 is TGTGCCACCAGCAGGGACATCCAACCAGATACGCAGTATTTT. It yields the protein CATSRDIQPDTQYF.

This clone occurred once. The chain has TRBV14 and TRBJ2-7; D gene ambiguous. Trimming removed 8 bases at V and 0 bases at J, with 5 bases between. From germline, CDR1 is SGHDN and CDR2 FVKESK. The CDR3 length is 11 residues. The CDR3 nucleotides read TGTGCCAGCGGTAGCTCCTACGAGCAGTACTTC. It codes for CASGSSYEQYF.

The rearrangement joins TRBV30 to TRBJ2-4; weak D call: TRBD1 (5 bases). The CDR3 is 16 residues long. V was trimmed by 0 bases and J by 5 bases, leaving 17 bases between them. From germline, CDR1 is GTSNPN and CDR2 SVGIG (reference sequence). In DNA form, the CDR3 reads TGTGCCTGGAGTGTACTTGGGGCGGTCGGTCAAAACATTCAGTACTTC. Encoded protein: CAWSVLGAVGQNIQYF. Together with reference TRBV30 and TRBJ2-4, the CDR3 gives the full variable domain: SQTIHQWPATLVQPVGSPLSLECTVEGTSNPNLYWYRQAAGRGLQLLFYSVGIGQISSEVPQNLSASRPQDRQFILSSKKLLLSDSGFYLCAWSVLGAVGQNIQYFGAGTRLSVL.

This clone has only a few counts. The V and J genes are TRBV11-1 and TRBJ2-7; 10 bases fit TRBD1. The CDR3 is 15 amino acids. Germline V gives CDR1 SGHAT, CDR2 FQDESV (reference sequence). Trimming cost V 5 bases and J 2 bases; bases outside gene matches: 6. For the CDR3, the DNA is TGTGCCAGCAGCCGCGGGACAGGGGAGGCCTACGAGCAGTACTTC. Protein product: CASSRGTGEAYEQYF.

This sequence joins TRBV2 and TRBJ2-2; tentatively, D is TRBD1 (5 bases). V was pared by 2 bases and J by 3 bases, with 10 bases between. The length of the CDR3 is 15 residues. Germline V gene lookup returns CDR1 SNHLY and CDR2 FYNNEI. CDR3 in DNA: TGTGCCAGCAGTGAAACCGGCAGGGACACCGGGGAGCTGTTTTTT. This codes for CASSETGRDTGELFF.

The V and J genes are TRBV29-1 and TRBJ1-1; D unresolved. Germline loops: CDR1 SQVTM, CDR2 ANQGSEA. The CDR3 totals 13 residues. The germline V and J ends were trimmed by 4 bases and 0 bases, with 9 bases remaining between them. For the CDR3, the DNA is TGCAGCGTTGGCCGACTCCTGAACACTGAAGCTTTCTTT. It codes for CSVGRLLNTEAFF.

This clone came up a few times. CDR3 loop: CSVDLQGTDTQYF. The CDR3 bases are TGCAGCGTTGATTTGCAGGGTACAGATACGCAGTATTTT. The genes are TRBV29-1 and TRBJ2-3; perhaps TRBD1 as D (5 bases). This CDR3 spans 13 amino acids. The ends were cut back, 3 bases at V and 3 bases at J, with 10 bases in the middle. Per germline, CDR1 SQVTM and CDR2 ANQGSEA.

A few counts support this clone. The chain uses TRBV7-2 and TRBJ2-1; unclear D gene. This CDR3 comprises 14 residues. Trimming took off 7 bases at V and 0 bases at J, with 10 bases between the two ends. CDR1 SGHTA and CDR2 FQGNSA come from the germline V gene. The CDR3 protein is CASTPTGSYNEQFF. The CDR3 nucleotides are TGTGCCAGCACCCCCACGGGCTCCTACAATGAGCAGTTCTTC.

This chain links TRBV9 with TRBJ2-3; 8 nucleotides match TRBD2. The CDR3 extends over 15 amino acids. CDR1 is SGDLS and CDR2 is YYNGEE in the germline V gene. V was clipped by 2 bases and J by 2 bases; unmatched bases: 4. The CDR3 DNA sequence: TGTGCCAGCAGCGTCACTAGCGGATACACAGATACGCAGTATTTT. Protein sequence: CASSVTSGYTDTQYF.

This rearrangement joins TRBV2 to TRBJ2-1; 7 bases match TRBD2. CDR1 is SNHLY and CDR2 is FYNNEI in the germline V gene. CDR3 length equals 14 residues. V gave up 6 bases and J gave up 2 bases; unmatched junction bases: 4. In nucleotides, the CDR3 is TGTGCCAGCAGACCCGGACTAGCCTACAATGAGCAGTTCTTC. This gives the protein CASRPGLAYNEQFF. Variable domain in full (rest from reference TRBV2 and TRBJ2-1): EPEVTQTPSHQVTQMGQEVILRCVPISNHLYFYWYRQILGQKVEFLVSFYNNEISEKSEIFDDQFSVERPDGSNFTLKIRSTKLEDSAMYFCASRPGLAYNEQFFGPGTRLTVL.

A single count supports this clone. This chain joins TRBV11-2 and TRBJ2-1; a weak D match, TRBD1 (5 bases). Germline loops: CDR1 SGHAT, CDR2 FQNNGV. The V gene lost 3 bases and the J gene lost 1 base, with 10 bases spanning the gap. The CDR3 consists of 15 residues. This CDR3 is CASSFQGLSYNEQFF. The CDR3 DNA sequence: TGTGCCAGCAGCTTCCAGGGATTGTCCTACAATGAGCAGTTCTTC.

The table lists this clone with a count of one. One end of the junction fails to match germline, which may point to a read error. The genes are TRBV9 and TRBJ2-5; perhaps TRBD2 as D (6 bases). This CDR3 region has 18 residues. Germline CDR1 and CDR2: SGDLS and YYNGEE. This chain's CDR3 is CASSVASRGGAGAETQYF. In nucleotides, the CDR3 is TGTGCCAGCAGTGTAGCAAGTCGGGGAGGAGCGGGCGCTGAGACCCAGTACTTC.

This clone was seen more than once but under ten times. This rearrangement joins TRBV27 to TRBJ1-1; no firm D call. CDR1 MNHEY and CDR2 SMNVEV come from the germline V gene (reference sequence). Trimming shortened V by 5 bases and J by 1 base, and 8 bases separated the two germline ends. The CDR3 sequence is 13 residues long. In DNA, the CDR3 is TGTGCCAGCAGTCCACTCAAGAACACTGAAGCTTTCTTT. Translation gives CASSPLKNTEAFF.

The sample holds a few counts of this clone. The chain's CDR3 is CASSMGTASYEQYF. In DNA form, the CDR3 reads TGTGCCAGCAGCATGGGGACTGCCTCCTACGAGCAGTACTTC. The chain is built from TRBV7-2 and TRBJ2-7; possible D gene TRBD2, 6 bases. The length of the CDR3 is 14 residues. V was pared by 5 bases and J by 0 bases, with 11 bases between. Germline V gives CDR1 SGHTA, CDR2 FQGNSA.

The chain combines TRBV4-2 with TRBJ2-3; 16 nucleotides line up with TRBD2. CDR1 LGHNA and CDR2 YNFKEQ come from the germline V gene. This CDR3 is 20 amino acids long. After removal of 3 bases from V and 1 base from J, the junction contained 10 bases not matched to a gene. CDR3 protein: CASSQEGLAGGPGGTDTQYF. The CDR3 bases are TGTGCCAGCAGCCAGGAGGGACTAGCGGGAGGGCCGGGGGGCACAGATACGCAGTATTTT.

The chain has TRBV5-1 and TRBJ2-3; TRBD2 is a possible D gene (5 bases). V was shortened by 5 bases and J by 2 bases, with 15 bases between the two germline ends. There are 15 residues in the CDR3. Germline CDR1 SGHRS, CDR2 YFSETQ. In DNA form, the CDR3 reads TGCGCCAGCAGAGTGTCCGGGGAGAACACAGATACGCAGTATTTT. Its protein product is CASRVSGENTDTQYF. Variable domain in full (rest from reference TRBV5-1 and TRBJ2-3): KAGVTQTPRYLIKTRGQQVTLSCSPISGHRSVSWYQQTPGQGLQFLFEYFSETQRNKGNFPGRFSGRQFSNSRSEMNVSTLELGDSALYLCASRVSGENTDTQYFGPGTRLTVL.